This T cell receptor beta chain was retrieved from a study of blood T cell repertoires in COVID-19 (dated by TCRdb to the early 2020s). Regarding the complete study: Collaborator samples came from the United States, Italy and Spain and covered acute and convalescent phases of COVID-19. The prospective study material was composed of cDNA or gDNA derived from T cells, B-cell-depleted T cells, or PBMCs. The dataset comprised deeply sampled blood TCRbeta repertoires from subjects exposed to, actively infected with, or recovered from COVID-19. A freely available public database, intended as a resource for researchers studying the immune response to SARS-CoV-2, is where the repertoires were released. The samples were drawn from two sources: the first 160 participants of the ongoing ImmuneRACE study, and over 950 subjects contributed by 6 global collaborators. The sample metadata nearly always contained a de-identified subject ID, COVID-19 status, age in years and sex. HLA class I and class II types, where available, came from metadata supplied by the sample provider rather than from assay-based typing. Study-wide findings and limitations: The amount of clinical and demographic metadata varied by source and participant and was provided uncurated.

Whole blood was collected in K2EDTA tubes by collaborating institutions according to the institutions' own protocols. For TCRbeta analysis, collaborator samples were shipped as frozen whole blood, as isolated PBMCs, or as DNA extracted from either sample type. To note about this clone: This clone's antigen is unknown. No much larger clone is present one base from it, and per-base qualities are unavailable.

CDR1 and CDR2 are read off the germline V gene (reference sequence) as LNHDA and SQIVND. The CDR3 runs 13 residues from the cysteine to the phenylalanine. Only the CDR3 DNA stays, 39 bases, in frame from base 1. V drops 5 bases and J drops 5 bases, leaving 12 bases in between. The immunoSEQ Assay, a bias-controlled multiplex PCR, was used to amplify TCRbeta CDR3 regions from genomic DNA. On the authors' methods: The number of nucleated cells in each sample was estimated from the amplification of reference gene primers within the assay. To quantify the absolute abundance of each unique TCRbeta CDR3 rearrangement, sequence reads were collapsed and filtered. Productive Simpson clonality was computed per sample as the square root of Simpson's diversity index over productive rearrangements. In its TCRdb copy, this immuneACCESS table keeps in-frame sequences only and misses some clones. Where compared with another copy, unresolved V genes explain less than half of these, and the others have no known cause. The V and J calls and clone size are taken from that table; D and trimming were inferred from the DNA. The sample table records 110,000 or so clones; 81% of these occur just once. Together, the top ten hold around 10% of the sample.

Sequenced sample: peripheral blood. Recombination linked TRBV19 to TRBJ1-2; no confident D gene assignment can be made. The sequence came from a woman aged 70-85 years with acute or convalescent COVID-19. The DNA sequence is as follows: TGTGCCAGTAGTTCCCGGACTGTTTATGGCTACACCTTC. This yields the protein CASSSRTVYGYTF.